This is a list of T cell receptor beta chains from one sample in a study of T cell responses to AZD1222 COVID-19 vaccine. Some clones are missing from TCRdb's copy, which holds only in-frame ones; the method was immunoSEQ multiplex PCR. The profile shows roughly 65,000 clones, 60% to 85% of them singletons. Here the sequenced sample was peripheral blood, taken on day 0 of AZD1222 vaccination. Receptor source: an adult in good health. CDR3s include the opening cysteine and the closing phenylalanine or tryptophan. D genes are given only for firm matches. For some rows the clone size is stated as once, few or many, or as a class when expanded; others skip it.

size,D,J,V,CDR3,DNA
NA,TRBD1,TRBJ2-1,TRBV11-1,CASSATGDEQFF,TGTGCCAGCAGCGCAACAGGGGATGAGCAGTTCTTC
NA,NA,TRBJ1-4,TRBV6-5,CASGASVGEKLFF,TGTGCCAGCGGGGCGTCGGTGGGTGAAAAACTGTTTTTT
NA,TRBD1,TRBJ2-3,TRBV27,CASRSRGLTYTDTQYF,TGTGCCAGCAGGTCCAGGGGGTTGACATACACAGATACGCAGTATTTT
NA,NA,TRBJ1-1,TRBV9,CASSAHGGSRDTEAFF,TGTGCCAGCAGCGCTCATGGGGGATCAAGAGACACTGAAGCTTTCTTT
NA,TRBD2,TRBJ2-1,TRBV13,CASSSSRGSGGSNNEQFF,TGTGCCAGCAGCTCCTCTCGGGGTAGCGGGGGCTCTAACAATGAGCAGTTCTTC
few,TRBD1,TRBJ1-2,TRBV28,CASSSGPGGNEDGYTF,TGTGCCAGCAGTTCGGGACCAGGGGGCAACGAAGATGGCTACACCTTC
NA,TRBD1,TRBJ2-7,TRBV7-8,CASSLSFRTGGSDEQYF,TGTGCCAGCAGCTTATCTTTTCGGACAGGGGGTTCGGACGAGCAGTACTTC
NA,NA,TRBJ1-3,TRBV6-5,CAIAMTASGNTIYF,TGTGCCATCGCCATGACAGCCTCTGGAAACACCATATATTTT
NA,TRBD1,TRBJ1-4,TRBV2,CASNYPGQGATNEKLFF,TGTGCCAGCAACTATCCGGGACAGGGGGCAACTAATGAAAAACTGTTTTTT
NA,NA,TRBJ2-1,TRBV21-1,CASSKESRTQYYNEQFF,TGTGCCAGCAGCAAAGAGTCCCGGACACAATATTACAATGAGCAGTTCTTC
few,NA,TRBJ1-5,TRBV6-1,CASSEASQGNQPQHF,TGTGCCAGCAGTGAAGCGAGTCAGGGCAATCAGCCCCAGCATTTT
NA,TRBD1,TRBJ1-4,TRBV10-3,CAIRAGGLANEKLFF,TGTGCCATCAGGGCAGGGGGCTTGGCTAATGAAAAACTGTTTTTT
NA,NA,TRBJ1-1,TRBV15,CATSRRIEFVAFF,TGTGCCACCAGCAGAAGGATCGAGTTCGTAGCTTTCTTT
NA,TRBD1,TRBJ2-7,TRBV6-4,CASSDGWQGVGPYEQYF,TGTGCCAGCAGTGACGGTTGGCAGGGGGTAGGTCCCTACGAGCAGTACTTC
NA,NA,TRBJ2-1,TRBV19,CASSPRPVRLAYNEQFF,TGTGCCAGTAGCCCGCGCCCGGTCAGGTTAGCCTACAATGAGCAGTTCTTC
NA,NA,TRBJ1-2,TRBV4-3,CASSQSKGSAYGYTF,TGCGCCAGCAGCCAATCCAAGGGAAGTGCCTATGGCTACACCTTC
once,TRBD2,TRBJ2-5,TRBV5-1,CASSTSGTSRGLGETQYF,TGCGCCAGCAGCACCTCCGGGACTAGCCGCGGACTGGGTGAGACCCAGTACTTC
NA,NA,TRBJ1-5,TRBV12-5,CASGLALPGVRQPQHF,TGTGCTAGTGGTTTGGCCCTCCCGGGAGTCAGACAGCCCCAGCATTTT
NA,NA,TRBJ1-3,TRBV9,CASSQDRGNTIYF,TGTGCCAGCAGCCAAGACAGGGGAAACACCATATATTTT
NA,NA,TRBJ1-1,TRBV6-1,CASSEINHPSAEAFF,TGTGCCAGCAGTGAAATCAACCACCCAAGCGCTGAAGCTTTCTTT
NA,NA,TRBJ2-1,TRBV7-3,CASSQGSYNEQFF,TGTGCCAGCAGCCAGGGCTCCTACAATGAGCAGTTCTTC
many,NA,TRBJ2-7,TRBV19,CASSMRSNYEQYF,TGTGCCAGTAGTATGCGCTCAAACTACGAGCAGTACTTC
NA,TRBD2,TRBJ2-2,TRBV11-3,CASSRSGDTGELFF,TGTGCCAGCAGCAGGAGCGGGGACACCGGGGAGCTGTTTTTT
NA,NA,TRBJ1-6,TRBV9,CASSVAEGSPLHF,TGTGCCAGCAGCGTAGCAGAGGGTTCACCCCTCCACTTT
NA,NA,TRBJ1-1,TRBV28,CASSWGTEAFF,TGTGCCAGCAGTTGGGGCACTGAAGCTTTCTTT
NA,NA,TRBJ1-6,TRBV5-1,CASSEVFGVTLHF,TGCGCCAGCAGCGAAGTTTTTGGCGTCACCCTCCACTTT
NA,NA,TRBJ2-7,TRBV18,CASSPQGEQYF,TGTGCCAGCTCACCACAAGGGGAGCAGTACTTC
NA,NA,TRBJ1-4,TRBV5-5,CASSQEGPREKLFF,TGTGCCAGCAGCCAGGAAGGACCGCGGGAAAAACTGTTTTTT
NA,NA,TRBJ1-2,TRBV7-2,CASSLTDGTLNYGYTF,TGTGCCAGCAGCCTGACAGACGGAACCCTAAACTATGGCTACACCTTC
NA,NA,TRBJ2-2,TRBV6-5,CASSWGAGELFF,TGTGCCAGCAGTTGGGGGGCCGGGGAGCTGTTTTTT
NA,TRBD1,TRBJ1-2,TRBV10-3,CAISEIGLTGDLYGYTF,TGTGCCATCAGTGAAATCGGGTTGACAGGGGATCTCTATGGCTACACCTTC
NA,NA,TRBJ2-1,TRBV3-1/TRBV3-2,CARSQERQTPLSYNEQFF,TGTGCCCGCAGCCAAGAACGGCAAACGCCCCTCTCCTACAATGAGCAGTTCTTC
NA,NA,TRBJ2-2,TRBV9,CASSVGGDSFGGELFF,TGTGCCAGCAGCGTCGGCGGGGATTCTTTCGGCGGGGAGCTGTTTTTT
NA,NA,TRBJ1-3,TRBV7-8,CASSPGQTPGNTIYF,TGTGCCAGCAGCCCCGGACAGACCCCTGGAAACACCATATATTTT
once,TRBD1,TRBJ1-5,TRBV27,CASSSGTDNQPQHF,TGTGCCAGCAGTTCCGGGACAGACAATCAGCCCCAGCATTTT
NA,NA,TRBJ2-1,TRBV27,CASSSPGDEQFF,TGTGCCAGCAGCTCCCCTGGGGATGAGCAGTTCTTC
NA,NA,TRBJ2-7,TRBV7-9,CASSLALGEQYF,TGTGCCAGCAGCTTAGCGCTAGGCGAGCAGTACTTC
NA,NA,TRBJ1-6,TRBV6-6,CASTNGGFFSVDF,TGTGCCAGCACCAACGGGGGGTTCTTTAGCGTAGACTTT
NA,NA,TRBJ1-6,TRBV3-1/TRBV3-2,CASSPGYSPLHF,TGTGCCAGCAGCCCAGGGTACTCACCCCTCCACTTT
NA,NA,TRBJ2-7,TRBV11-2,CASSLKVSGYEQYF,TGTGCCAGCAGCTTAAAGGTTTCTGGCTACGAGCAGTACTTC
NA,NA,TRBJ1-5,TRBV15,CATSPGRDYQPQHF,TGTGCCACCAGCCCCGGAAGAGACTATCAGCCCCAGCATTTT
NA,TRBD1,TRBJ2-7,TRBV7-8,CASSQRRQGAYEQYF,TGTGCCAGCAGCCAACGTCGTCAGGGGGCGTACGAGCAGTACTTC
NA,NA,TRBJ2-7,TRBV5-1,CASSSGADREQYF,TGCGCCAGCAGCTCGGGGGCTGACCGCGAGCAGTACTTC
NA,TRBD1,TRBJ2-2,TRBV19,CASSIAQGAAGELFF,TGTGCCAGTAGTATAGCACAGGGGGCGGCCGGGGAGCTGTTTTTT